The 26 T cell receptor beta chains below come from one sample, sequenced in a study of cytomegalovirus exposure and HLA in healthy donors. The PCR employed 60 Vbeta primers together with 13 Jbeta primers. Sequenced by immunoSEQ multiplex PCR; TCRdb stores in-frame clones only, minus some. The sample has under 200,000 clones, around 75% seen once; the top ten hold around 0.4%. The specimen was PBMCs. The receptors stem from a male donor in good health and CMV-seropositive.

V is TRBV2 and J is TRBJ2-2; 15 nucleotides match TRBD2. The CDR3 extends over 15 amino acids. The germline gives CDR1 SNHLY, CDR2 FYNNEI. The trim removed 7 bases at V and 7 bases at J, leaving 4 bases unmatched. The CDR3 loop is CASKGTSGGIGELFF. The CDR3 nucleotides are TGTGCCAGCAAAGGGACTAGCGGGGGGATCGGGGAGCTGTTTTTT.

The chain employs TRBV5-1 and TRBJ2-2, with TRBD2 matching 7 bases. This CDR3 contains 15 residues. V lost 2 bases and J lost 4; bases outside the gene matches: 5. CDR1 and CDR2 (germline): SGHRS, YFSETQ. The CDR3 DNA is TGCGCCAGCAGCTTACTGGCGGGAGCCACCGGGGAGCTGTTTTTT. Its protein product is CASSLLAGATGELFF.

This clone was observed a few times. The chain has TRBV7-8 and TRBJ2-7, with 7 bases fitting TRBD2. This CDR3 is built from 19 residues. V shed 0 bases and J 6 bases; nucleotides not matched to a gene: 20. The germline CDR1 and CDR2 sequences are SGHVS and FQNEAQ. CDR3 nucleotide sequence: TGTGCCAGCAGCTTAGCGATCGGGGGGAGCCGCGGGATAGACGCCGAGCAGTACTTC. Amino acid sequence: CASSLAIGGSRGIDAEQYF.

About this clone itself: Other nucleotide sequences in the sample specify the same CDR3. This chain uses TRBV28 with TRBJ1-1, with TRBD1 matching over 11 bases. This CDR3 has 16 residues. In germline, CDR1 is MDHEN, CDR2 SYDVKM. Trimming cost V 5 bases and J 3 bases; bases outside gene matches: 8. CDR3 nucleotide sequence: TGTGCCAGCAGTCACATTCGGACAGGGGGCCACACTGAAGCTTTCTTT. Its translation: CASSHIRTGGHTEAFF.

CDR3 loop: CASSVYAGAAGELFF. The DNA of the CDR3 is TGTGCCAGTAGTGTTTACGCGGGAGCGGCCGGGGAGCTGTTTTTT. The chain uses TRBV19 and TRBJ2-2, with TRBD2 identical over 7 bases. V was clipped by 5 bases and J by 6 bases; unmatched bases: 9. Germline loops: CDR1 LNHDA, CDR2 SQIVND (reference sequence). The CDR3 covers 15 residues.

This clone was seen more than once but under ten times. CDR3 sequence: CASSDSSRAQPQHF. CDR3 coding DNA: TGTGCCAGCAGTGATTCTTCCAGGGCCCAGCCCCAGCATTTT. This chain joins TRBV6-1 and TRBJ1-5; maybe TRBD1 (5 bases). The germline V gene encodes CDR1 MNHNS and CDR2 SASEGT. V lost 3 bases and J lost 7, with 13 bases in between. This CDR3 spans 14 amino acids.

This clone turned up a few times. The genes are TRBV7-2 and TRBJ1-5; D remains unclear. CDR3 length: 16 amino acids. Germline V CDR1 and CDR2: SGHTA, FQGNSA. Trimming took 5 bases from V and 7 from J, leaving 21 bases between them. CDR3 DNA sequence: TGTGCCAGCAGCCTCCAGGCCACAGACCCAAGACAGCCCCAGCATTTT. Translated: CASSLQATDPRQPQHF.

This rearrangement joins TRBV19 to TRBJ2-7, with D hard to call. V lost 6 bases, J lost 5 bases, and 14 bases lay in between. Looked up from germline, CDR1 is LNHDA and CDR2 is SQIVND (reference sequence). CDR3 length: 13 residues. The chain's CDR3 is CASSFLSEDEQYF. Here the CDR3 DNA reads TGTGCCAGTAGCTTCCTATCCGAAGACGAGCAGTACTTC.

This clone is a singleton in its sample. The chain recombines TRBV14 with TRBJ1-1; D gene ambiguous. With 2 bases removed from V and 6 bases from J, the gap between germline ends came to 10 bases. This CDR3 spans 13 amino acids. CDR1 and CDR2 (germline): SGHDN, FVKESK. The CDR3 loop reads CASSQTYKAEAFF. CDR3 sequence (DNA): TGTGCCAGCAGCCAAACTTATAAAGCTGAAGCTTTCTTT.

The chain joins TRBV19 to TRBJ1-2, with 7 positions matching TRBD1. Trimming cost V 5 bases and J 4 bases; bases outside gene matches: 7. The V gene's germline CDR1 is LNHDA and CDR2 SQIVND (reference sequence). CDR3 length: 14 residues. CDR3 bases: TGTGCCAGTAGTGCGGCAGGGGGAAGCTATGGCTACACCTTC. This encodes CASSAAGGSYGYTF.

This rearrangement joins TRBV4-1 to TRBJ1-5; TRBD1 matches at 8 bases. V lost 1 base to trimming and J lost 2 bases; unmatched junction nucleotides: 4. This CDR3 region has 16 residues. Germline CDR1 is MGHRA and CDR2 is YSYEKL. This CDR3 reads CASSQAPGQGNQPQHF. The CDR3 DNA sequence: TGCGCCAGCAGCCAAGCTCCGGGACAGGGCAATCAGCCCCAGCATTTT.

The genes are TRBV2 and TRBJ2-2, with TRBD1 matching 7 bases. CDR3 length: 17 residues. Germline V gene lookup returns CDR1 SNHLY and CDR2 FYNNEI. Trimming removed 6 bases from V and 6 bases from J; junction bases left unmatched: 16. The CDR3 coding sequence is TGTGCCAGCAGGGGTGCTGGGGGCAGGGGGTTATCCGGGGAGCTGTTTTTT. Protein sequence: CASRGAGGRGLSGELFF. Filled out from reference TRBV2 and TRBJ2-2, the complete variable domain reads EPEVTQTPSHQVTQMGQEVILRCVPISNHLYFYWYRQILGQKVEFLVSFYNNEISEKSEIFDDQFSVERPDGSNFTLKIRSTKLEDSAMYFCASRGAGGRGLSGELFFGEGSRLTVL.

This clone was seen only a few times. The CDR3 loop reads CASLSGANVLTF. Written as DNA, the CDR3 is TGCGCCAGCCTGTCTGGGGCCAACGTCCTGACTTTC. The chain has TRBV5-1 and TRBJ2-6; D ambiguous. CDR1 SGHRS and CDR2 YFSETQ come from the germline V gene. Deletions cut 7 bases from V and 1 base from J, with 3 bases between. The CDR3 length is 12 residues.

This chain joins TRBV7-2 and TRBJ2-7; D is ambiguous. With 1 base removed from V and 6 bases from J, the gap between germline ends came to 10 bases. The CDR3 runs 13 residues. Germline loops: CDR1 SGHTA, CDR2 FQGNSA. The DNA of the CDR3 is TGTGCCAGCAGCTTAGTAACATCGGGCGAGCAGTACTTC. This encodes CASSLVTSGEQYF.

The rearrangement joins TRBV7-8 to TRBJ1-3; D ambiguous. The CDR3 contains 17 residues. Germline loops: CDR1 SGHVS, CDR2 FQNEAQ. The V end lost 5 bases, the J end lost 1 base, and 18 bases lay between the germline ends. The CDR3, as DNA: TGTGCCAGCAGCGGAGGAGGGCCGTACGGGTCTGGAAACACCATATATTTT. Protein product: CASSGGGPYGSGNTIYF. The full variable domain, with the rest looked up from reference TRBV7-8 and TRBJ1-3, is GAGVSQSPRYKVAKRGQDVALRCDPISGHVSLFWYQQALGQGPEFLTYFQNEAQLDKSGLPSDRFFAERPEGSVSTLKIQRTQQEDSAVYLCASSGGGPYGSGNTIYFGEGSWLTVV.

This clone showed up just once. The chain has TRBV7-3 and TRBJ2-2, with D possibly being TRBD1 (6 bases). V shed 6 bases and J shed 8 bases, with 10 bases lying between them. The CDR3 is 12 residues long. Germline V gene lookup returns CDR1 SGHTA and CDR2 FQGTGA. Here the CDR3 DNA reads TGTGCCAGCAGGCAGGGGAAAGGGGAGCTGTTTTTT. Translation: CASRQGKGELFF.

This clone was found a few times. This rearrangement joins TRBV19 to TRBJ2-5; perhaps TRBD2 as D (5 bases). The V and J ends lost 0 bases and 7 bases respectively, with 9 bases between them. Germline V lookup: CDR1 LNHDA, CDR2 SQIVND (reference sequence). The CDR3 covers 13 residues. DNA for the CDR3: TGTGCCAGTAGTATAGAGAGGGTAGGGACCCAGTACTTC. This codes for CASSIERVGTQYF.

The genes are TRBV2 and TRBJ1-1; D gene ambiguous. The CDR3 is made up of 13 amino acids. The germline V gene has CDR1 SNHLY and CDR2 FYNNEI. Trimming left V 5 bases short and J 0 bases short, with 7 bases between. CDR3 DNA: TGTGCCAGCAGTCCGGGGATGAACACTGAAGCTTTCTTT. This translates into CASSPGMNTEAFF. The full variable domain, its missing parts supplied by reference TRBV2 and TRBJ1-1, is EPEVTQTPSHQVTQMGQEVILRCVPISNHLYFYWYRQILGQKVEFLVSFYNNEISEKSEIFDDQFSVERPDGSNFTLKIRSTKLEDSAMYFCASSPGMNTEAFFGQGTRLTVV.

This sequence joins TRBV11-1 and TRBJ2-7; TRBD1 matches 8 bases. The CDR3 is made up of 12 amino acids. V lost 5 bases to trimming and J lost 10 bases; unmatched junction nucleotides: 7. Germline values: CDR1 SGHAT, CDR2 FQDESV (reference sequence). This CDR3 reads CASSTDRALQYF. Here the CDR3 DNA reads TGTGCCAGCAGCACGGACAGGGCGCTTCAGTACTTC. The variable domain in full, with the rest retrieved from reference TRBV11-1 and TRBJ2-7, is EAEVAQSPRYKITEKSQAVAFWCDPISGHATLYWYRQILGQGPELLVQFQDESVVDDSQLPKDRFSAERLKGVDSTLKIQPAELGDSAMYLCASSTDRALQYFGPGTRLTVT.

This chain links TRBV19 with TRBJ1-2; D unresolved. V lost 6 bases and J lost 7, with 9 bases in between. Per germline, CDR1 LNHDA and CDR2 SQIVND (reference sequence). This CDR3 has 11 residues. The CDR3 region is CASRTVGGYTF. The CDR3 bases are TGTGCCAGTAGAACTGTCGGTGGCTACACCTTC.

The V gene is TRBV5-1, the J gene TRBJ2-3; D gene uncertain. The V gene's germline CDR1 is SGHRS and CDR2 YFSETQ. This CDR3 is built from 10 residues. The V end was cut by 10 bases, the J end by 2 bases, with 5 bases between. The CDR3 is CAEATDTQYF. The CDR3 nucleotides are TGCGCCGAGGCCACAGATACGCAGTATTTT.

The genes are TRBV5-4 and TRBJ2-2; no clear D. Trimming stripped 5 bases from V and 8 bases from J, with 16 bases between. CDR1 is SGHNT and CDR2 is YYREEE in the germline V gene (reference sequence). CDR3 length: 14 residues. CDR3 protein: CASRSPSGTGELFF. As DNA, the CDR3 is TGTGCCAGCAGAAGCCCCTCAGGAACGGGGGAGCTGTTTTTT.

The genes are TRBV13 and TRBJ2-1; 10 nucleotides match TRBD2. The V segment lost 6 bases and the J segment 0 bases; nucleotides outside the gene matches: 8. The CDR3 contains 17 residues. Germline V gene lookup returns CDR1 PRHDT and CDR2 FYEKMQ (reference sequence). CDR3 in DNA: TGTGCCAGCAGTCAAGGACTAGCGGCTCTCTCCTACAATGAGCAGTTCTTC. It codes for CASSQGLAALSYNEQFF.

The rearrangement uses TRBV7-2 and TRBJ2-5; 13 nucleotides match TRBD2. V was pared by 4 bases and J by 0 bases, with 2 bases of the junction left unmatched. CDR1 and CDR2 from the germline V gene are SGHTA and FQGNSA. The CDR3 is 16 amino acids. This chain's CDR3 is CASSSGLAGNQETQYF. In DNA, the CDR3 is TGTGCCAGCAGCTCGGGACTAGCGGGAAACCAAGAGACCCAGTACTTC.

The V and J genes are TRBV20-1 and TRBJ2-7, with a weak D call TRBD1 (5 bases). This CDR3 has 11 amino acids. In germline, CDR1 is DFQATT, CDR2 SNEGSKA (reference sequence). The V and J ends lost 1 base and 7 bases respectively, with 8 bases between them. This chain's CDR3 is CSARARTEQYF. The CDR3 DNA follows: TGCAGTGCTAGAGCCCGGACAGAGCAGTACTTC.

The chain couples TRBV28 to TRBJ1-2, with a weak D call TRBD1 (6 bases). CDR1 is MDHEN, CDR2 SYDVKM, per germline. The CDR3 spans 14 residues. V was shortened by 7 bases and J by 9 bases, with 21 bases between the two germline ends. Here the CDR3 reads CASNVGRAGASYTF. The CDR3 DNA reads TGTGCCAGCAATGTGGGTAGGGCAGGGGCAAGCTACACCTTC.